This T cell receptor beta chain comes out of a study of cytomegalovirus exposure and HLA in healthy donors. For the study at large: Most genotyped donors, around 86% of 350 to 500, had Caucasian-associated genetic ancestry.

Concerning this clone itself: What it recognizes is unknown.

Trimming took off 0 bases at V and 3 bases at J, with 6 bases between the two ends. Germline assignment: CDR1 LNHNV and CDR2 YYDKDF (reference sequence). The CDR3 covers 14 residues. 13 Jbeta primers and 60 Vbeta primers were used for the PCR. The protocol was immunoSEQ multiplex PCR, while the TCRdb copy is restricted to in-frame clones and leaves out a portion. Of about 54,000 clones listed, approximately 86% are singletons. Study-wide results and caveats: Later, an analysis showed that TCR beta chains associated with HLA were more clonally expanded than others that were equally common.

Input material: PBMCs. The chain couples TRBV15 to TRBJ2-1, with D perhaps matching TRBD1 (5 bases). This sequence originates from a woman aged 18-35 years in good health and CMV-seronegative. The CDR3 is CATSRDRDYNEQFF. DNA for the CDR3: TGTGCCACCAGCAGAGACAGGGACTACAATGAGCAGTTCTTC.